This T cell receptor (beta chain) was sequenced in a study of blood T cell repertoires in COVID-19. About the study: Both acute and convalescent COVID-19 samples were obtained from the United States, Italy and Spain. Sample material is recorded as cDNA or gDNA derived from T cells, B-cell-depleted T cells, or PBMCs.

CDR1 is SNHLY and CDR2 is FYNNEI in the germline V gene. This CDR3 is 12 amino acids long. Trimming cost V 4 bases and J 6 bases, with 7 bases left between them. Authors' data handling: Amplification of reference gene primers was used by the study to estimate nucleated cell counts. Repertoires were generated with immunoSEQ multiplex PCR, while TCRdb's copy carries only in-frame clones and drops some. The V and J calls and clone size come from that table; D and trimming were worked out from the DNA. The sample holds some 96,000 clones, roughly 90% seen once. Sequencing input: peripheral blood. The clonotype originates from a man aged 30-40 years in a cohort sampled during active COVID-19. This chain links TRBV2 with TRBJ1-5; no firm D call. The CDR3 DNA reads as TGTGCCAGCAGTGTAGAGGCTCAGCCCCAGCATTTT. The encoded protein is CASSVEAQPQHF.